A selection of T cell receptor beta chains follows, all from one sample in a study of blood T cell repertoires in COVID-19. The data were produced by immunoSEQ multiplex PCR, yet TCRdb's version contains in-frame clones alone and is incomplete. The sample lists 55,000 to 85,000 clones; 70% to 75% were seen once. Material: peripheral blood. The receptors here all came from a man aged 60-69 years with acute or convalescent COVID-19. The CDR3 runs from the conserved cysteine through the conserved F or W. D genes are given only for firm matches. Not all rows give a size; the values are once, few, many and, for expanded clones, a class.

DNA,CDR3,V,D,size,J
TGTGCCAGCAGCCTAAACGGCCTAGCCGTCTACGAGCAGTACTTC,CASSLNGLAVYEQYF,TRBV7-8,.,.,TRBJ2-7
TGTGCCAGTGGGGGGGTCTATGGCTACACCTTC,CASGGVYGYTF,TRBV7-6,.,.,TRBJ1-2
TGTGCCACCCCAGCGGGGGGGGCCGTAGTATACAATGAGCAGTTCTTC,CATPAGGAVVYNEQFF,TRBV24-1,TRBD2,.,TRBJ2-1
TGTGCCAGCAGTCAAGGGGATAGGCTCAATGAGCAGTTCTTC,CASSQGDRLNEQFF,TRBV27,.,.,TRBJ2-1
TGTGCCAGTAGGGTGGGGGGTCACACAGATACGCAGTATTTT,CASRVGGHTDTQYF,TRBV19,.,.,TRBJ2-3
TGTGCCAGCAGTTACAAGACTAGCGGGAGCTACGAGCAGTACTTC,CASSYKTSGSYEQYF,TRBV6-6,TRBD2,.,TRBJ2-7
TGTGCCTGGAGTGTACGGGAACTAGCGGGAGGGGCGTACACCTACGAGCAGTACTTC,CAWSVRELAGGAYTYEQYF,TRBV30,TRBD2,.,TRBJ2-7
TGTGCCAGCAGCCCTAGGGGACTAGCGGGGGGTACAGAGACCCAGTACTTC,CASSPRGLAGGTETQYF,TRBV7-6,TRBD2,.,TRBJ2-5
TGTGCCAGCAGCTTGGAGGCTAGCGAGGAGACCCAGTACTTC,CASSLEASEETQYF,TRBV5-5,.,few,TRBJ2-5
TGCGCCAGCAGCCTCAACTTCCGGGACAGCCCGGTTCCCTATGGCTACACCTTC,CASSLNFRDSPVPYGYTF,TRBV5-1,TRBD1,.,TRBJ1-2
TGTGCCAGCAGCTTAGCCGACGACAGGGTTGAGACCCAGTACTTC,CASSLADDRVETQYF,TRBV11-1,TRBD1,many,TRBJ2-5
TGTGCCAGCTCACCACAGGCTCTTCAGAACTTTCGAGGGGAGCAGTACTTC,CASSPQALQNFRGEQYF,TRBV18,.,.,TRBJ2-7
TGTGCCAGCAGGGGACTAGCGGGAGACGAGCAGTACTTC,CASRGLAGDEQYF,TRBV28,TRBD2,once,TRBJ2-7
TGTGCCAGTAGTATCGACAGGGTGGAGACCCAGTACTTC,CASSIDRVETQYF,TRBV19,TRBD1,.,TRBJ2-5
TGTGCCAGCAGACAACGGACGGGGGGCGCCGCGAGTGGCTACACCTTC,CASRQRTGGAASGYTF,TRBV28,.,.,TRBJ1-2
TGTGCCAGCAGTTACGCGGGACAGGGAACGGATGGCTACACCTTC,CASSYAGQGTDGYTF,TRBV6-5,TRBD1,.,TRBJ1-2
TGTGCCAGTAGAACAGGGTCCGGGGAGCTGTTTTTT,CASRTGSGELFF,TRBV19,.,.,TRBJ2-2
TGTGCCAGCAGCGTAGACGGTCTCACCGGGGAGCTGTTTTTT,CASSVDGLTGELFF,TRBV9,.,.,TRBJ2-2
TGTGCCAGCAGCTTAAACCGGGGGGCCCCAGATACGCAGTATTTT,CASSLNRGAPDTQYF,TRBV7-2,.,.,TRBJ2-3
TGCGCCAGCTCCCGGGACAGGGGGCTTGAGACCCAGTACTTC,CASSRDRGLETQYF,TRBV23-1,TRBD1,.,TRBJ2-5
TGTGCCAGCAATACCCCCGCAGGAAGCTCCTACGAGCAGTACTTC,CASNTPAGSSYEQYF,TRBV6-5,.,.,TRBJ2-7
TGCGCCAGCCATGGACTAGCGACCACCGGGGAGCTGTTTTTT,CASHGLATTGELFF,TRBV5-1,TRBD2,.,TRBJ2-2
TGTGCCAGCAGCGGAAATGGGGCGGGAGCAGGAGATACGCAGTATTTT,CASSGNGAGAGDTQYF,TRBV7-3,TRBD2,.,TRBJ2-3
TGTGCCAGCTACTTCGGGGCTAGCGGAGAGACCCAGTACTTC,CASYFGASGETQYF,TRBV5-5,TRBD2,.,TRBJ2-5
TGCGCCAGCACCTATAGCGGGAGTTTGTCCTACGAGCAGTACTTC,CASTYSGSLSYEQYF,TRBV5-1,TRBD2,.,TRBJ2-7
TGCGCCAGCAGTGAGTCCGAACAGGGAGCCACAGATACGCAGTATTTT,CASSESEQGATDTQYF,TRBV10-1,.,.,TRBJ2-3
TGTGCCAGCAGCCAACTCGGGACAGGGGGAAGAGCTTTCTTT,CASSQLGTGGRAFF,TRBV14,TRBD1,.,TRBJ1-1
TGTGCCAGCAGCCCCTTAGCGGGAGGGCCGGACACCGGGGAGCTGTTTTTT,CASSPLAGGPDTGELFF,TRBV7-3,TRBD2,.,TRBJ2-2
TGTGCCAGCAGCCCCCAACAGGCCTACGAGCAGTACTTC,CASSPQQAYEQYF,TRBV7-8,.,.,TRBJ2-7
TGTGCCAGCAGTTACGGACATTTGGACACAGATACGCAGTATTTT,CASSYGHLDTDTQYF,TRBV6-2/TRBV6-3,.,.,TRBJ2-3
TGTGCCAGCCGTCTTAGTAGAAACACCGGGGAGCTGTTTTTT,CASRLSRNTGELFF,TRBV2,.,many,TRBJ2-2
TGTGCCAGCAGCTTAGCGGACATACCAGGGTATGGCTACACCTTC,CASSLADIPGYGYTF,TRBV7-9,.,.,TRBJ1-2
TGTGCCAGCAGCTTAGCGGGAGCGGGCACAGATACGCAGTATTTT,CASSLAGAGTDTQYF,TRBV11-3,.,.,TRBJ2-3
TGTGCCAGCAGTGCCGGGGGAGCAGATACGCAGTATTTT,CASSAGGADTQYF,TRBV25-1,.,.,TRBJ2-3
TGTGCCACCAGTGATCAAGGACTAGCGGGACCCTACAATGAGCAGTTCTTC,CATSDQGLAGPYNEQFF,TRBV24-1,TRBD2,.,TRBJ2-1
TGTGCCAGCAGCCAAGACGGGGTCACCGGGGAGCTGTTTTTT,CASSQDGVTGELFF,TRBV3-1/TRBV3-2,.,.,TRBJ2-2
TGTGCCAGCAGCTCACCGGGACAGGGAAAGAGGCGCTATGGCTACACCTTC,CASSSPGQGKRRYGYTF,TRBV7-6,TRBD1,.,TRBJ1-2
TGTGCCATCAGCAGACAAGATAACACTGAAGCTTTCTTT,CAISRQDNTEAFF,TRBV10-3,.,.,TRBJ1-1
TGTGCCAGCAGCCAAGATCCTCAGGCCTCAAACATTCAGTACTTC,CASSQDPQASNIQYF,TRBV4-2,.,.,TRBJ2-4
TGCGCCAGCAGCAGGACTAGCGGGGGGGCAACAGATACGCAGTATTTT,CASSRTSGGATDTQYF,TRBV5-1,TRBD2,.,TRBJ2-3
TGTGCCAGCAGCCATGCGGGGGGAAGAACTAGCACAGATACGCAGTATTTT,CASSHAGGRTSTDTQYF,TRBV3-1/TRBV3-2,TRBD2,once,TRBJ2-3
TGCGCCAGCAGCGCGGAGGGAAGGGGCAAGTCTTTCTTT,CASSAEGRGKSFF,TRBV5-1,.,.,TRBJ1-1